One sample yielded the 27 T cell receptor beta chains listed below, sequenced in a study of Graves' ophthalmopathy and Graves' hyperthyroidism. Amplification targeted the TCR beta CDR3 regions, with RNA transcripts as the source material. RT-PCR in the first round used HTBI primers; a second-round multiplex PCR followed. In TCRdb, the multiplex PCR reads were re-called with MiXCR into one record per CDR3 protein. The sample has 150,000 to 200,000 distinct CDR3 sequences, approximately 40% seen once. The sample taken for sequencing was peripheral blood. All receptors come from a woman between 35 and 50 years old with Graves' ophthalmopathy.

This chain joins TRBV7-2 and TRBJ1-6, with 7 bases fitting TRBD1. Trimming cost V 4 bases and J 11 bases; bases outside gene matches: 8. Germline lookup yields CDR1 SGHTA and CDR2 FQGNSA. This CDR3 contains 14 residues. CDR3: CASSYGTAVTPLHF. As DNA, the CDR3 is TGTGCCAGCAGCTACGGGACAGCAGTTACACCCCTCCACTTT.

In this sample, this clonotype turned up many times. The chain combines TRBV27 with TRBJ2-7; 7 nucleotides agree with TRBD1. CDR1 is MNHEY, CDR2 SMNVEV, per germline (reference sequence). Trimming at V came to 3 bases and at J to 5 bases, leaving 4 bases not matched to a gene. The CDR3 runs 13 residues. The CDR3 reads CASSFNRGHEQYF. The CDR3 DNA reads as TGTGCCAGCAGTTTTAACAGGGGCCACGAGCAGTACTTC.

The chain employs TRBV6-1 and TRBJ1-6; TRBD1 is a possible D gene (5 bases). The V gene lost 4 bases and the J gene lost 0 bases, with 13 bases spanning the gap. The germline gives CDR1 MNHNS, CDR2 SASEGT. The CDR3 has 17 residues. The CDR3 region is CASSAGEGSSYNSPLHF. The CDR3 nucleotides are TGTGCCAGCAGTGCGGGGGAGGGGAGCTCCTATAATTCACCCCTCCACTTT.

This clonotype was seen more than once but under ten times. The chain has TRBV12-3 or TRBV12-4 and TRBJ2-2, with 8 bases identical to TRBD1. Unmatched junction bases numbered 8, after V lost 5 bases and J lost 6 bases. CDR3 length equals 15 residues. CDR3 amino acids: CASSPRTGIPGELFF. The CDR3, as DNA: TGTGCCAGCAGTCCAAGGACAGGGATTCCCGGGGAGCTGTTTTTT.

The V call is TRBV6-2 or TRBV6-3, the J call TRBJ2-7; 7 bases are a match to TRBD1. The CDR3 is 14 amino acids. The V gene's germline CDR1 is MNHEY and CDR2 SVGEGT. The V gene end was trimmed by 4 bases and the J gene end by 0 bases; junction bases not matched to a gene: 3. The CDR3 DNA is TGTGCCAGCAGTTGGACAGGTATCTCCTACGAGCAGTACTTC. Translated: CASSWTGISYEQYF.

At least ten counts were recorded for this clonotype. This sequence joins TRBV6-5 and TRBJ2-7; D might be TRBD1 (5 bases). The length of the CDR3 is 12 residues. V was pared by 6 bases and J by 6 bases, with 12 bases between. Germline V gives CDR1 MNHEY, CDR2 SVGAGI. CDR3 in amino acids: CASRPQGFEQYF. Here the CDR3 DNA reads TGTGCCAGCAGGCCCCAGGGTTTCGAGCAGTACTTC.

The chain carries TRBV7-8 and TRBJ2-5, with 8 bases matching TRBD2. This CDR3 comprises 16 residues. Germline trimming cut 0 bases from V and 5 bases from J; bases unmatched to any gene: 8. Germline CDR1 is SGHVS and CDR2 is FQNEAQ. CDR3 loop: CASSLARAGGGETQYF. As DNA, the CDR3 is TGTGCCAGCAGCTTAGCAAGGGCGGGAGGAGGGGAGACCCAGTACTTC.

The rearrangement joins TRBV6-2 or TRBV6-3 to TRBJ1-6; TRBD1 aligns across 8 bases. After removal of 7 bases from V and 9 bases from J, the junction contained 5 bases not matched to a gene. CDR3 length equals 13 residues. Germline CDR1 and CDR2: MNHEY and SVGEGT. The chain's CDR3 is CASTGTGSSPLHF. The CDR3 DNA sequence: TGTGCCAGCACTGGGACAGGAAGTTCACCCCTCCACTTT.

This clonotype was recorded many times. The chain joins TRBV27 to TRBJ2-7; 13 bases are shared with TRBD2. The trim removed 4 bases at V and 2 bases at J, leaving 2 bases unmatched. CDR3 length: 15 residues. Germline V gives CDR1 MNHEY, CDR2 SMNVEV (reference sequence). The CDR3 is CASSSGLAGAYEQYF. In nucleotides, the CDR3 is TGTGCCAGCAGTTCTGGACTAGCGGGGGCCTACGAGCAGTACTTC.

This chain uses TRBV11-2 with TRBJ1-2; no firm D call. Germline lookup yields CDR1 SGHAT and CDR2 FQNNGV. The CDR3 totals 15 residues. Trimming took off 2 bases at V and 2 bases at J, with 12 bases between the two ends. In nucleotides, the CDR3 is TGTGCCAGCAGCTTAAACTGGGTGGCGAACTATGGCTACACCTTC. Amino acid sequence: CASSLNWVANYGYTF.

This chain uses TRBV29-1 with TRBJ1-2; no clear D gene. Trimming took off 7 bases at V and 3 bases at J, with 15 bases between the two ends. This CDR3 has 13 residues. Per the germline V gene, CDR1 is SQVTM and CDR2 is ANQGSEA. Here the CDR3 DNA reads TGCAGCGCCCACCCGACAACCGACTATGGCTACACCTTC. Translating gives CSAHPTTDYGYTF.

This clonotype was counted many times. This chain connects TRBV20-1 to TRBJ2-7, with 13 bases that match TRBD2. CDR3 length: 14 amino acids. Trimming took 5 bases from V and 5 from J; bases not matched to a gene: 6. Germline loops: CDR1 DFQATT, CDR2 SNEGSKA (reference sequence). CDR3 in amino acids: CSAVGTSGINEQYF. The CDR3 DNA follows: TGCAGTGCTGTGGGGACTAGCGGGATCAACGAGCAGTACTTC.

The chain has TRBV5-1 and TRBJ2-2; possible D gene TRBD2, 7 bases. This CDR3 comprises 16 residues. CDR1 SGHRS and CDR2 YFSETQ come from the germline V gene. Trimming stripped 9 bases from V and 6 bases from J, with 24 bases between. CDR3 coding DNA: TGCGCCACCTCCCCTCTAGGGGGGGGGTCCGCCGGGGAGCTGTTTTTT. Translated: CATSPLGGGSAGELFF.

CDR3 loop: CASSLGRNEAFF. The CDR3 nucleotides are TGTGCCAGCAGCCTCGGACGGAATGAAGCTTTCTTT. The V and J genes are TRBV27 and TRBJ1-1; D unresolved. The germline V gene encodes CDR1 MNHEY and CDR2 SMNVEV (reference sequence). This CDR3 is built from 12 residues. V shed 6 bases and J shed 7 bases, with 12 bases lying between them.

V and J are TRBV12-3 or TRBV12-4 and TRBJ2-6, with 9 bases aligning to TRBD1. The CDR3 has 15 residues. V shed 4 bases and J 8 bases; nucleotides not matched to a gene: 6. CDR3 in amino acids: CASSSGQGRTNVLTF. The CDR3 DNA reads TGTGCCAGCAGTTCCGGACAGGGGAGGACCAACGTCCTGACTTTC.

The V call is TRBV27, the J call TRBJ1-1; D gene ambiguous. Germline V CDR1 and CDR2: MNHEY, SMNVEV (reference sequence). The CDR3 totals 16 residues. Trimming took 1 base from V and 4 from J, leaving 16 bases between them. The CDR3 loop is CASSLYGIPEGTEAFF. In DNA, the CDR3 is TGTGCCAGCAGTTTATATGGGATACCAGAGGGCACTGAAGCTTTCTTT.

At least ten counts were recorded for this clonotype. The chain links TRBV12-3 or TRBV12-4 to TRBJ2-7, with D perhaps TRBD2 (5 bases). Trimming pared 3 bases from V and 6 bases from J, leaving 9 bases between. The CDR3 is 12 amino acids. Here the CDR3 DNA reads TGTGCCAGCAGTTTTGTCCTAGCCGAGCAGTACTTC. Its translation is CASSFVLAEQYF.

This clonotype has a count of ten or more. The chain combines TRBV11-3 with TRBJ2-7; no reliable D call. The CDR3 extends over 12 amino acids. The germline CDR1 and CDR2 sequences are SGHNT and YENEEA. The V end was cut by 0 bases, the J end by 2 bases, with 2 bases between. The chain's CDR3 is CASSLETYEQYF. CDR3 sequence (DNA): TGTGCCAGCAGCTTAGAGACCTACGAGCAGTACTTC.

The chain has TRBV6-5 and TRBJ1-2; D might be TRBD1 (5 bases). The germline V gene encodes CDR1 MNHEY and CDR2 SVGAGI. The V and J ends lost 2 bases and 8 bases respectively, with 21 bases between them. The CDR3 is 16 amino acids. The CDR3 DNA follows: TGTGCCAGCAGTTACGAGGGTGGGACTATAACTATGGGCTACACCTTC. It codes for CASSYEGGTITMGYTF.

This clonotype was counted at least ten times. The chain couples TRBV6-1 to TRBJ2-4; the D gene is possibly TRBD2 (6 bases). CDR1 is MNHNS and CDR2 is SASEGT in the germline V gene. The V and J ends lost 0 bases and 0 bases respectively, with 12 bases between them. This CDR3 is built from 17 residues. The CDR3 region has the DNA TGTGCCAGCAGTGAAGCGATTCGCGGGACAGCCAAAAACATTCAGTACTTC. This sequence encodes CASSEAIRGTAKNIQYF.

The chain links TRBV7-8 to TRBJ2-7, with D unresolved. CDR1 and CDR2 (germline): SGHVS, FQNEAQ. CDR3 length: 16 residues. V was trimmed by 1 base and J by 0 bases, leaving 13 bases between them. This CDR3 is CASSLDAQFSSYEQYF. The CDR3 nucleotides read TGTGCCAGCAGCTTAGACGCCCAATTCAGCTCCTACGAGCAGTACTTC.

This clonotype was recorded at least ten times. CDR3 nucleotide sequence: TGCAGTGCGATGACAGGGAGGAACACTGAAGCTTTCTTT. It yields the protein CSAMTGRNTEAFF. The gene calls are TRBV20-1 and TRBJ1-1, with 7 bases matching TRBD1. J lost 1 base, V lost 6 bases, and 5 bases had no gene match. CDR1 is DFQATT, CDR2 SNEGSKA, per germline (reference sequence). This CDR3 is 13 amino acids long.

The rearrangement uses TRBV7-2 and TRBJ1-1; tentative D call: TRBD1 (6 bases). Germline loops: CDR1 SGHTA, CDR2 FQGNSA. Trimming removed 5 bases from V and 4 bases from J, with 11 bases in between. The CDR3 covers 13 residues. CDR3 in amino acids: CASSRPQGTEAFF. CDR3 DNA: TGTGCCAGCAGCAGACCACAGGGCACTGAAGCTTTCTTT.

Ten or more counts support this clonotype. The CDR3 sequence: CASSPTQGASGYTF. For the CDR3, the DNA is TGTGCCAGCTCACCAACGCAGGGGGCCTCTGGCTACACCTTC. V is TRBV18 and J is TRBJ1-2; 8 positions agree with TRBD1. Looked up from germline, CDR1 is KGHSH and CDR2 is LQKENI. The CDR3 is 14 amino acids. The ends lost 2 bases at V and 7 bases at J; junction bases unmatched: 6.

This clonotype showed up many times. The chain employs TRBV27 and TRBJ1-1; no reliable D call. From germline, CDR1 is MNHEY and CDR2 SMNVEV (reference sequence). The ends were cut back, 5 bases at V and 2 bases at J, with 15 bases in the middle. CDR3 size: 15 residues. The CDR3, as DNA: TGTGCCAGCAGTCCCCTGGAAACAGCTAACACTGAAGCTTTCTTT. Amino acids: CASSPLETANTEAFF.

This clonotype was observed at least ten times. The chain recombines TRBV12-3 or TRBV12-4 with TRBJ1-5, with 9 bases lining up with TRBD1. The CDR3 contains 14 residues. Trimming removed 6 bases from V and 6 bases from J; junction bases left unmatched: 6. The DNA for the CDR3 is TGTGCCAGCAGCCAAACAGGGGGCGGTCAGCCCCAGCATTTT. Amino acid sequence: CASSQTGGGQPQHF.

The chain has TRBV30 and TRBJ1-2; 9 positions agree with TRBD1. The CDR3 extends over 18 amino acids. Losses at the gene ends were 2 bases for V and 1 base for J; bases not matched to a gene: 14. Germline V CDR1 and CDR2: GTSNPN, SVGIG (reference sequence). The CDR3 region is CAWSPPGVGTGYNYGYTF. For the CDR3, the DNA is TGTGCCTGGAGTCCCCCAGGTGTCGGGACAGGGTATAACTATGGCTACACCTTC.